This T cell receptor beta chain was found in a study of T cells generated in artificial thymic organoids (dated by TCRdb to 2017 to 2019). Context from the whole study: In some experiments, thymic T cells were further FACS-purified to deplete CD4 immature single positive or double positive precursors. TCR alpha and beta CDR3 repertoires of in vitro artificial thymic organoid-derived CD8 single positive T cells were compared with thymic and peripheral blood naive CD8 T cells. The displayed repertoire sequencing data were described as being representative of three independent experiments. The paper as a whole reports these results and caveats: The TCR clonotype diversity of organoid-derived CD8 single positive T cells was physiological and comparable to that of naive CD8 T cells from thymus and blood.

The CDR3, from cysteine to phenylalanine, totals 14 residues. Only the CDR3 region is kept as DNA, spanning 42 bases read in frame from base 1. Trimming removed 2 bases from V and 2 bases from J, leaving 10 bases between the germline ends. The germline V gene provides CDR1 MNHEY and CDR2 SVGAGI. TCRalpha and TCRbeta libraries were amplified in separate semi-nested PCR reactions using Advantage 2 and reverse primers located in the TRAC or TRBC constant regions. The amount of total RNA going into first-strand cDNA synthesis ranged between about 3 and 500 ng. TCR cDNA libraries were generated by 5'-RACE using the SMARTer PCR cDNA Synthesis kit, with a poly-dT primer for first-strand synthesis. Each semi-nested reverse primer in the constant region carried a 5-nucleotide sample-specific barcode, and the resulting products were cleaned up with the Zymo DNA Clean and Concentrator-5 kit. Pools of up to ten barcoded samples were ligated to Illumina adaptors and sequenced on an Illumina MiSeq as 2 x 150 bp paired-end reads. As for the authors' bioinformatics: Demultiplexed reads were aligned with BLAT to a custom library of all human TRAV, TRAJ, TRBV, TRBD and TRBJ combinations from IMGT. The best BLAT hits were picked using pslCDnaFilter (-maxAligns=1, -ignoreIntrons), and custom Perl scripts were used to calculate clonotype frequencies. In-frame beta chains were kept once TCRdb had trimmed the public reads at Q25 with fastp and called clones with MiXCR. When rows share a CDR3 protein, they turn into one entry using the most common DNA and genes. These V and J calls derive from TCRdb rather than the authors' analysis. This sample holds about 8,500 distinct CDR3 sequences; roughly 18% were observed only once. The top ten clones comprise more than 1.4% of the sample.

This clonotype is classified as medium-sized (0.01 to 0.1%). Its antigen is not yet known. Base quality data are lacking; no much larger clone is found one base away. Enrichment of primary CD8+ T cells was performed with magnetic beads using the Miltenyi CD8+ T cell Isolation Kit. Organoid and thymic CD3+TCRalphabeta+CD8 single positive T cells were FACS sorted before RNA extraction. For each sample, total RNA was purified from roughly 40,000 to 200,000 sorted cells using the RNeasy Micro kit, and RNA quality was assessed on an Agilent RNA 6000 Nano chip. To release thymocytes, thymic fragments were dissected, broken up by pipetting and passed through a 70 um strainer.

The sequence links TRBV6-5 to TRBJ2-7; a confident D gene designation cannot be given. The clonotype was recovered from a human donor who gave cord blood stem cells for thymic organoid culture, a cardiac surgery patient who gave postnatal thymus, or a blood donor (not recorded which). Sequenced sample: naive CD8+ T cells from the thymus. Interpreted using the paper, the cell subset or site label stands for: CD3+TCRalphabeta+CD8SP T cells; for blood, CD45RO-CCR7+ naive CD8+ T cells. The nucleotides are TGTGCCAGCAGTTACAGGCAGCACACCTACGAGCAGTACTTC. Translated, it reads CASSYRQHTYEQYF.